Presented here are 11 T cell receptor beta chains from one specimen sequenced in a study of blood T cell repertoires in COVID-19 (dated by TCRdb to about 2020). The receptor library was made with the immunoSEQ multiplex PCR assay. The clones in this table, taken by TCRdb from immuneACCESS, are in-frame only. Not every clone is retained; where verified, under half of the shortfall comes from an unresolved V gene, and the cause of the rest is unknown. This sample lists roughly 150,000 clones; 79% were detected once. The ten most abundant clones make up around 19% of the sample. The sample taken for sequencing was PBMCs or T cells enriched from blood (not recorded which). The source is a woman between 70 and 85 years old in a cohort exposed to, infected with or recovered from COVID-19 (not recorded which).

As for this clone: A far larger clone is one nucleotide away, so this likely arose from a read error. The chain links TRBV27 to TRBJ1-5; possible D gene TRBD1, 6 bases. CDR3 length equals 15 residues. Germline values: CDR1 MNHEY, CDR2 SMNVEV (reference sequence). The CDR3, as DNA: TGTACCAGCAGTTTATACAGGGCAAGCAATCAGCCCCAGCATTTT. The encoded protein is CTSSLYRASNQPQHF.

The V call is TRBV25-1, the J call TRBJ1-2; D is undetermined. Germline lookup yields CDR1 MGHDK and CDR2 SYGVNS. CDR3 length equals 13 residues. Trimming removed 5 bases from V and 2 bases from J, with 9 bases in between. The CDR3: CASSNPRNYGYTF. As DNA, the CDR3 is TGTGCCAGCAGTAATCCACGGAACTATGGCTACACCTTC.

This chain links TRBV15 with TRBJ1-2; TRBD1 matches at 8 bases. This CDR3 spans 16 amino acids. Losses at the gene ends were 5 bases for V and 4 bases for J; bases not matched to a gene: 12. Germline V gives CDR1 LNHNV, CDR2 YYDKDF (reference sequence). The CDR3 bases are TGTGCCACCAGCTCTGGGAGGACAGGGCCATCCTATGGCTACACCTTC. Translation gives CATSSGRTGPSYGYTF.

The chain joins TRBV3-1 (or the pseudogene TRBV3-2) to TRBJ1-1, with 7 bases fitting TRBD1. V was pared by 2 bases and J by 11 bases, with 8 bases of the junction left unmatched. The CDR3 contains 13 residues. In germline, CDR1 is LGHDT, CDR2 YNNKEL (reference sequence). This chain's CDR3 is CASSQNRGSFAFF. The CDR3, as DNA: TGTGCCAGCAGCCAAAACAGGGGAAGTTTTGCTTTCTTT.

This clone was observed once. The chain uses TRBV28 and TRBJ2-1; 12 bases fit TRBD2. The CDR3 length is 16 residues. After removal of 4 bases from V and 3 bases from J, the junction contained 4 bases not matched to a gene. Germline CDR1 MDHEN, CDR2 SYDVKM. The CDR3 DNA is TGTGCCAGCAGTTCCACGACTAGCGGGGGCTACAATGAGCAGTTCTTC. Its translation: CASSSTTSGGYNEQFF.

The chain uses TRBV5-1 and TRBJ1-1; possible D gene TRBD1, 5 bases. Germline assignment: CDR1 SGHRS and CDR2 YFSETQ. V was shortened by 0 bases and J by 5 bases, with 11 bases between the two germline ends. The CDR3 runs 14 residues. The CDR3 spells CASSLVGAGTEAFF. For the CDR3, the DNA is TGCGCCAGCAGCTTGGTTGGGGCAGGGACTGAAGCTTTCTTT.

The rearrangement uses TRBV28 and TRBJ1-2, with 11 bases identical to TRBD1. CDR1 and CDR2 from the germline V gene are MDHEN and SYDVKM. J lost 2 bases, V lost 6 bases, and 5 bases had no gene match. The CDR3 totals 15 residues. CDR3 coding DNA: TGTGCCAGCAGAAGACGGACAGGGGGCAACTATGGCTACACCTTC. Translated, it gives CASRRRTGGNYGYTF.

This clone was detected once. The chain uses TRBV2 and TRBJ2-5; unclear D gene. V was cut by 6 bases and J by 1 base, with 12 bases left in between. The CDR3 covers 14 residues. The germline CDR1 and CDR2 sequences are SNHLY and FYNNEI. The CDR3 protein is CASRDSLVQETQYF. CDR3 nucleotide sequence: TGTGCCAGCAGAGACTCCCTCGTCCAAGAGACCCAGTACTTC.

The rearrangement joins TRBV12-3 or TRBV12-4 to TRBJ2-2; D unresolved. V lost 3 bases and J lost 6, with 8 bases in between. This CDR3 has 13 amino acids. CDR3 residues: CASSFDSPGELFF. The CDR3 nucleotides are TGTGCCAGCAGTTTCGACTCCCCCGGGGAGCTGTTTTTT.

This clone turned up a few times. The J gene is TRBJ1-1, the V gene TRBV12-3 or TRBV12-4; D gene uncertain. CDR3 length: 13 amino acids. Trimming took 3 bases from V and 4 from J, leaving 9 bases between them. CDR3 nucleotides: TGTGCCAGCAGTTTTGGAGGGTCCACTGAAGCTTTCTTT. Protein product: CASSFGGSTEAFF.

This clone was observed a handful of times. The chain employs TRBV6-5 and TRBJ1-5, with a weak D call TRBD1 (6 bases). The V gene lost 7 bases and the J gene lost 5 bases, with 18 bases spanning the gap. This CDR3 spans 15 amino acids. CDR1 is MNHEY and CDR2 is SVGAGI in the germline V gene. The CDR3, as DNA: TGTGCCAGCATGGGATACTTGGACAGAGATCAGCCCCAGCATTTT. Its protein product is CASMGYLDRDQPQHF.